The 26 T cell receptor beta chains presented below share a single source sample, sequenced in a study of T cell repertoires in cytomegalovirus infection (dated 2019 in TCRdb). The antigens of these receptors remain unknown. Read against the paper, the sample's treatment or condition label means: in vitro stimulation with specific CMV peptide epitopes to enrich CMV-specific T cells. The listed sequencing device is Illumina HiSeq 1500. In-frame beta chains were kept once TCRdb had trimmed the public reads at Q25 with fastp and called clones with MiXCR. CDR3 protein duplicates are merged, each entry listing the most common genes and DNA. The sample includes approximately 590,000 distinct CDR3 sequences, with almost 40% observed a single time. 48% of the sample is in the top ten clones. The source material was cultured PBMCs, sampled from culture after CMV antigen stimulation. The receptors here all came from a human donor in good health (CMV status not recorded). Some clones in this sample may be carry-over from other donors' samples.

The chain is built from TRBV12-3 or TRBV12-4 and TRBJ2-3; D is possibly TRBD2 (7 bases). CDR3 length: 16 residues. Trimming cost V 6 bases and J 0 bases, with 16 bases left between them. CDR3 sequence (DNA): TGTGCCAGCAGCCCCAGGGGCGGGGGTAGCACAGATACGCAGTATTTT. Translating it yields CASSPRGGGSTDTQYF.

The chain carries TRBV27 and TRBJ2-5; 14 bases are shared with TRBD2. CDR3 length equals 20 residues. From germline, CDR1 is MNHEY and CDR2 SMNVEV (reference sequence). V shed 5 bases, J shed 2 bases, and the junction held 16 bases outside the gene matches. CDR3 residues: CASSPSKIPWTSGRQETQYF. In nucleotides, the CDR3 is TGTGCCAGCAGTCCAAGTAAAATCCCGTGGACTAGCGGGAGGCAAGAGACCCAGTACTTC.

This clonotype has a count of ten or more. This chain connects TRBV11-2 to TRBJ1-5, with D tentatively TRBD1 (5 bases). The CDR3 has 13 residues. Germline CDR1 SGHAT, CDR2 FQNNGV. V was pared by 0 bases and J by 7 bases, with 7 bases between. CDR3 amino acids: CASSLDRGQPQHF. The CDR3 DNA sequence: TGTGCCAGCAGCTTAGACCGGGGGCAGCCCCAGCATTTT.

The V call is TRBV7-2, the J call TRBJ2-5; D gene uncertain. The CDR3 consists of 13 residues. The V end lost 7 bases, the J end lost 4 bases, and 13 bases lay between the germline ends. CDR1 and CDR2 (germline): SGHTA, FQGNSA. The CDR3 nucleotides are TGTGCCAGCACGGTACGGGCGAGAGAGACCCAGTACTTC. Translated: CASTVRARETQYF. Full variable domain (outside the CDR3, taken from reference TRBV7-2 and TRBJ2-5): GAGVSQSPSNKVTEKGKDVELRCDPISGHTALYWYRQSLGQGLEFLIYFQGNSAPDKSGLPSDRFSAERTGGSVSTLTIQRTQQEDSAVYLCASTVRARETQYFGPGTRLLVL.

V usage is TRBV20-1 and J usage is TRBJ2-3; TRBD2 aligns across 14 bases. The CDR3 totals 16 residues. The germline V gene encodes CDR1 DFQATT and CDR2 SNEGSKA (reference sequence). V gave up 3 bases and J gave up 3 bases; unmatched junction bases: 5. CDR3 sequence: CSARTSGRGGTDTQYF. CDR3 coding DNA: TGCAGTGCTAGGACTAGCGGGAGGGGGGGTACAGATACGCAGTATTTT.

This clonotype appeared a few times. The J gene is TRBJ2-5, the V gene TRBV7-2, with a weak D call TRBD2 (5 bases). The CDR3 length is 16 residues. The germline V gene has CDR1 SGHTA and CDR2 FQGNSA. The V end was cut by 4 bases, the J end by 5 bases, with 20 bases between. In DNA form, the CDR3 reads TGTGCCAGCAGCTCGGGCCCACTAGTTTCTGTGGAGACCCAGTACTTC. This gives the protein CASSSGPLVSVETQYF.

The genes are TRBV7-2 and TRBJ1-2; D is perhaps TRBD1 (5 bases). The length of the CDR3 is 13 residues. The V gene lost 1 base and the J gene lost 7 bases, with 10 bases spanning the gap. From germline, CDR1 is SGHTA and CDR2 FQGNSA. The CDR3 loop is CASSLVDGGGYTF. The CDR3, as DNA: TGTGCCAGCAGCTTAGTGGATGGGGGTGGCTACACCTTC.

The V gene is TRBV9, the J gene TRBJ1-1; D call uncertain. Germline V CDR1 and CDR2: SGDLS, YYNGEE. Trimming pared 0 bases from V and 0 bases from J, leaving 12 bases between. The CDR3 extends over 16 amino acids. The chain's CDR3 is CASSVGPIGVNTEAFF. Here the CDR3 DNA reads TGTGCCAGCAGCGTAGGGCCAATAGGAGTGAACACTGAAGCTTTCTTT.

The chain employs TRBV28 and TRBJ1-1, with D unresolved. Trimming removed 6 bases from V and 0 bases from J, with 8 bases in between. The CDR3 is made up of 13 amino acids. Per germline, CDR1 MDHEN and CDR2 SYDVKM. CDR3 in amino acids: CASSAAMNTEAFF. Here the CDR3 DNA reads TGTGCCAGCAGCGCAGCAATGAACACTGAAGCTTTCTTT.

This chain connects TRBV15 to TRBJ2-3; D remains unclear. Germline loops: CDR1 LNHNV, CDR2 YYDKDF (reference sequence). The CDR3 length is 15 residues. V was trimmed by 1 base and J by 3 bases, leaving 11 bases between them. The CDR3 coding sequence is TGTGCCACCAGCAGAGGGAACGGACGGACAGATACGCAGTATTTT. This translates into CATSRGNGRTDTQYF.

In nucleotides, the CDR3 is TGTGCCAGCAGCGCACGGACAGGGCCCTTATACGAGCAGTACTTC. Residues: CASSARTGPLYEQYF. V gene TRBV7-2 combines with J gene TRBJ2-7, with TRBD1 matching 8 bases. CDR3 size: 15 residues. V was pared by 5 bases and J by 4 bases, with 10 bases of the junction left unmatched. Germline assignment: CDR1 SGHTA and CDR2 FQGNSA.

This clonotype came up a few times. J is TRBJ2-3 and V is TRBV7-2; tentative D call: TRBD2 (6 bases). Trimming cost V 5 bases and J 2 bases, with 11 bases left between them. The CDR3 loop spans 14 amino acids. The germline CDR1 and CDR2 sequences are SGHTA and FQGNSA. CDR3 sequence: CASSLGLHTDTQYF. CDR3 bases: TGTGCCAGCAGCCTGGGACTTCACACAGATACGCAGTATTTT.

The rearrangement uses TRBV5-4 and TRBJ2-1; 7 nucleotides line up with TRBD2. Per germline, CDR1 SGHNT and CDR2 YYREEE (reference sequence). This CDR3 is built from 16 residues. V lost 4 bases and J lost 2; bases outside the gene matches: 9. CDR3 DNA: TGTGCCAGCAGCCTGAATTTGGCGGGAGCCTACAATGAGCAGTTCTTC. Translation: CASSLNLAGAYNEQFF.

The chain employs TRBV7-8 and TRBJ1-5, with a possible D match to TRBD1 (5 bases). CDR3 size: 15 residues. The V gene lost 0 bases and the J gene lost 8 bases, with 14 bases spanning the gap. CDR1 is SGHVS and CDR2 is FQNEAQ in the germline V gene. DNA for the CDR3: TGTGCCAGCAGCTTAGCGCCGGGGGTTAGTAAGCCCCAGCATTTT. Its translation: CASSLAPGVSKPQHF.

The chain uses TRBV27 and TRBJ2-5; D may correspond to TRBD1 or TRBD2 (5 bases each). From germline, CDR1 is MNHEY and CDR2 SMNVEV (reference sequence). V was shortened by 5 bases and J by 1 base, with 11 bases between the two germline ends. The CDR3 has 14 amino acids. The CDR3 DNA reads TGTGCCAGCAGTATGAGGGGCATCCAAGAGACCCAGTACTTC. It translates to CASSMRGIQETQYF.

This clonotype was counted many times. V usage is TRBV7-2 and J usage is TRBJ1-5, with TRBD1 as a possible D gene (6 bases). Germline V gives CDR1 SGHTA, CDR2 FQGNSA. V was trimmed by 3 bases and J by 6 bases, leaving 9 bases between them. The CDR3 sequence is 13 residues long. CDR3: CASSFGQSQPQHF. In DNA, the CDR3 is TGTGCCAGCAGCTTCGGACAGAGTCAGCCCCAGCATTTT.

The V gene is TRBV28, the J gene TRBJ2-3; perhaps TRBD1 as D (5 bases). The V and J ends lost 4 bases and 4 bases respectively, with 9 bases between them. This CDR3 has 13 amino acids. Germline values: CDR1 MDHEN, CDR2 SYDVKM. The DNA for the CDR3 is TGTGCCAGCAGTTCAGGGTGGGCAGATACGCAGTATTTT. Protein product: CASSSGWADTQYF.

This clonotype has more than one count but fewer than ten. The chain uses TRBV7-2 and TRBJ1-3; D uncertain. The CDR3 is 15 residues long. V lost 5 bases, J lost 7 bases, and 18 bases lay in between. The V gene's germline CDR1 is SGHTA and CDR2 FQGNSA. In DNA, the CDR3 is TGTGCCAGCAGCGCCCGGACGTCCTGGCGCAACACCATATATTTT. This translates into CASSARTSWRNTIYF. The full variable domain, in which reference TRBV7-2 and TRBJ1-3 provide the parts outside the CDR3, is GAGVSQSPSNKVTEKGKDVELRCDPISGHTALYWYRQSLGQGLEFLIYFQGNSAPDKSGLPSDRFSAERTGGSVSTLTIQRTQQEDSAVYLCASSARTSWRNTIYFGEGSWLTVV.

This clonotype turned up a few times. This chain joins TRBV12-3 or TRBV12-4 and TRBJ1-1; a possible D gene is TRBD1 (5 bases). The CDR3 runs to 14 residues. The V and J ends lost 5 bases and 1 base respectively, with 11 bases between them. The CDR3 loop reads CASSPTTGNTEAFF. CDR3 nucleotide sequence: TGTGCCAGCAGTCCTACTACAGGGAACACTGAAGCTTTCTTT.

This clonotype was seen a handful of times. This chain joins TRBV20-1 and TRBJ1-1, with TRBD1 identical over 9 bases. Germline V gives CDR1 DFQATT, CDR2 SNEGSKA (reference sequence). V lost 3 bases to trimming and J lost 6 bases; unmatched junction nucleotides: 8. CDR3 length: 14 amino acids. The CDR3 loop reads CSASPPGQGPEAFF. The CDR3 nucleotides are TGCAGTGCTAGCCCCCCCGGACAGGGGCCTGAAGCTTTCTTT.

This sequence joins TRBV12-3 or TRBV12-4 and TRBJ2-5, with D hard to call. V lost 5 bases to trimming and J lost 5 bases, with 12 bases between them. The CDR3 extends over 13 amino acids. Here the CDR3 DNA reads TGTGCCAGCAGTCCCAGTTTACTTGAGACCCAGTACTTC. It specifies CASSPSLLETQYF.

In this sample, this clonotype turned up a few times. V usage is TRBV11-2 and J usage is TRBJ2-3; maybe TRBD2 (5 bases). In germline, CDR1 is SGHAT, CDR2 FQNNGV. The CDR3 is made up of 15 amino acids. Deletions cut 5 bases from V and 6 bases from J, with 18 bases between. Written as DNA, the CDR3 is TGTGCCAGCAGCCCGTCGAGGGTGGAGATGGATACGCAGTATTTT. Its translation is CASSPSRVEMDTQYF.

This clonotype was seen a few times. The chain carries TRBV12-3 or TRBV12-4 and TRBJ1-2, with TRBD1 identical over 7 bases. This CDR3 spans 13 amino acids. The trim removed 5 bases at V and 4 bases at J, leaving 4 bases unmatched. Here the CDR3 DNA reads TGTGCCAGCAGTCGACAGGGACCCTATGGCTACACCTTC. It yields the protein CASSRQGPYGYTF.

There are a few counts of this clonotype. The chain links TRBV7-2 to TRBJ1-1; weak D call: TRBD1 (6 bases). Deletions cut 7 bases from V and 0 bases from J, with 15 bases between. The length of the CDR3 is 15 residues. Germline CDR1 SGHTA, CDR2 FQGNSA. The CDR3 bases are TGTGCCAGCACCTCAGGGGCGGGGATGAACACTGAAGCTTTCTTT. Its translation is CASTSGAGMNTEAFF.

The J gene is TRBJ2-2, the V gene TRBV6-2 or TRBV6-3; perhaps TRBD1 as D (7 bases). The CDR3 is made up of 16 amino acids. The germline gives CDR1 MNHEY, CDR2 SVGEGT. V gave up 6 bases and J gave up 1 base, with 15 bases separating them. CDR3 loop: CASSRRGTVNTGELFF. The CDR3 nucleotides are TGTGCCAGCAGCCGACGCGGGACAGTGAACACCGGGGAGCTGTTTTTT.

This clonotype was picked up one time. This chain connects TRBV20-1 to TRBJ2-3, with D possibly being TRBD2 (7 bases). Trimming cost V 5 bases and J 2 bases, with 17 bases left between them. Germline CDR1 and CDR2: DFQATT and SNEGSKA (reference sequence). This CDR3 has 15 amino acids. In DNA, the CDR3 is TGCAGTGCTGGGGGGGGGGGCGACCCCACAGATACGCAGTATTTT. This encodes CSAGGGGDPTDTQYF.